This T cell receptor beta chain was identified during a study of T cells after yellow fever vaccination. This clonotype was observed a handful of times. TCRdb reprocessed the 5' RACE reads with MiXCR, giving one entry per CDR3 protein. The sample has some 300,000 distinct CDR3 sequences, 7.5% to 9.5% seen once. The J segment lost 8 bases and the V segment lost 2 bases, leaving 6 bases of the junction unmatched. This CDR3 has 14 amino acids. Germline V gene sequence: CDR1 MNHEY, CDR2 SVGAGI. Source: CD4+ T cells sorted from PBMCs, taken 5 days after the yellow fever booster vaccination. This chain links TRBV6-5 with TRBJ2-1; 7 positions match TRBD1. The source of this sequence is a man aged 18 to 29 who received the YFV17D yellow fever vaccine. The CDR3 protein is CASSYQGVRDEQFF. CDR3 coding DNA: TGTGCCAGCAGTTACCAGGGGGTTCGGGATGAGCAGTTCTTC.